This T cell receptor (beta chain) emerged from a study of blood T cell repertoires in COVID-19. Across the study: COVID-19 samples, acute and convalescent, were from the United States, Italy and Spain.

Assay used: immunoSEQ multiplex PCR; TCRdb lists only in-frame clones, some missing. The data contain about 160,000 clones, approximately 87% of them singletons. Adults between roughly 18 and 95 years of age took part from about two dozen US areas. Two negative PCRs, clearance, or symptom resolution had been documented for recovered Cohort 3 donors. Per the germline V gene, CDR1 is SGHDT and CDR2 is YYEEEE. Trimming shortened V by 4 bases and J by 1 base, and 11 bases separated the two germline ends. This CDR3 contains 14 residues. This rearrangement joins TRBV5-6 to TRBJ1-1; D is unclear. The TCR was taken from a woman in her 50s who had recovered from COVID-19. Sequencing used PBMCs or T cells enriched from blood (not recorded which). The CDR3 DNA is TGTGCCAGCAGCCCTCTGGCGGAGAACACTGAAGCTTTCTTT. This translates into CASSPLAENTEAFF.